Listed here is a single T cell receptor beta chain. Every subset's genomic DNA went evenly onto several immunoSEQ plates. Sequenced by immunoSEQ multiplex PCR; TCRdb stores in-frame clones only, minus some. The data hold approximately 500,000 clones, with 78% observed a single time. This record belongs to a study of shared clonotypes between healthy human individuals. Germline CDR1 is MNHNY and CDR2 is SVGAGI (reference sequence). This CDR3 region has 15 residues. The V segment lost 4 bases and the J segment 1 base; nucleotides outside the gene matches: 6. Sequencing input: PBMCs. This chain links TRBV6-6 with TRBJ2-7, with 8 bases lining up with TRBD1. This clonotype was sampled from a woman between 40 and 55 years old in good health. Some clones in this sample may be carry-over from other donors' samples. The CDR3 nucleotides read TGTGCCAGCAGTTTCCCCGGGACAGGTTCCTACGAGCAGTACTTC. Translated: CASSFPGTGSYEQYF.